The present T cell receptor (beta chain) was sequenced within a study of shared clonotypes between healthy human individuals. Study-wide findings and caveats: Despite large depth, sorted-subset datasets appeared incompletely sequenced. Naive subsets, compared against memory subsets, generally had larger estimated richness values.

Donors were Caucasian adults residing in Nashville, Tennessee, USA. Produced via immunoSEQ multiplex PCR; TCRdb's table is partial and in-frame only. This sample carries around 550,000 clones, 90% to 96% of them seen once, and the ten largest clones take under 0.06%. Turning to this clone: Its target is not known.

The CDR3 totals 15 residues. Unmatched junction bases numbered 7, after V lost 4 bases and J lost 5 bases. The germline V gene has CDR1 MGHDK and CDR2 SYGVNS. The material sequenced was naive CD4+ T cells sorted from blood. The subset: CD45RA+ positively selected. This receptor was identified in a woman aged 25-40 years in good health. The chain links TRBV25-1 to TRBJ2-1; 8 bases are shared with TRBD1. This chain's CDR3 is CASSVLQGVDNEQFF. DNA for the CDR3: TGTGCCAGCAGTGTACTACAGGGGGTGGACAATGAGCAGTTCTTC.